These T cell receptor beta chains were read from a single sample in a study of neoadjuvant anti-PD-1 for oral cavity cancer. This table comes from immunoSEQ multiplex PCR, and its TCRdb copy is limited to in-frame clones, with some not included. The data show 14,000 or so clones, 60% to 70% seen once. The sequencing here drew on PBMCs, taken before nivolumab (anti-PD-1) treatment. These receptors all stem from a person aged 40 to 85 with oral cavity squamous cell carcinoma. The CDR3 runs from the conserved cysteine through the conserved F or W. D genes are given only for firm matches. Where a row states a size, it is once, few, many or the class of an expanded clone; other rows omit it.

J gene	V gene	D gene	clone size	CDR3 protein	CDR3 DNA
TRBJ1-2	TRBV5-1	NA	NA	CASSWGNYGYTF	TGCGCCAGCAGCTGGGGGAACTATGGCTACACCTTC
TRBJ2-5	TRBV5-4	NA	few	CASSLEGAGRETQYF	TGTGCCAGCAGCTTGGAAGGGGCCGGGCGGGAGACCCAGTACTTC
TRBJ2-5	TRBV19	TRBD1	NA	CASSRGTGERQETQYF	TGTGCCAGCTCTCGCGGGACAGGGGAGCGGCAAGAGACCCAGTACTTC
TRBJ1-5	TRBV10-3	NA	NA	CAISEGGQTQPQHF	TGTGCCATCAGTGAGGGGGGGCAGACTCAGCCCCAGCATTTT
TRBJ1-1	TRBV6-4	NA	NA	CASRVGGADTEAFF	TGTGCCAGCAGAGTGGGGGGGGCGGACACTGAAGCTTTCTTT
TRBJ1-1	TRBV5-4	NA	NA	CASSLRGSSTEAFF	TGTGCCAGCAGCTTAAGGGGGAGTAGCACTGAAGCTTTCTTT
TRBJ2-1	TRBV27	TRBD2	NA	CASSILAGGSYNEQFF	TGTGCCAGCAGTATTTTAGCGGGAGGATCCTACAATGAGCAGTTCTTC
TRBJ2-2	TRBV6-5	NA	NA	CASSSAGVVTGELFF	TGTGCCAGCAGTTCCGCAGGGGTGGTCACCGGGGAGCTGTTTTTT
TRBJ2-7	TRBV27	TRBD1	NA	CASSLSGTGMGQYF	TGTGCCAGCAGTTTATCGGGGACAGGGATGGGGCAGTACTTC
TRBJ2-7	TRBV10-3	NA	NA	CAISEKDAEAYEQYF	TGTGCCATCAGTGAGAAGGACGCCGAGGCCTACGAGCAGTACTTC
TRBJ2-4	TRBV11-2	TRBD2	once	CASSLTGGGVAKNIQYF	TGTGCCAGCAGCTTAACGGGAGGAGGAGTTGCCAAAAACATTCAGTACTTC
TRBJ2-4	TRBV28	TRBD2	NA	CASRVSGRTLGNIQYF	TGTGCCAGCAGGGTTAGCGGGAGAACCCTAGGTAACATTCAGTACTTC
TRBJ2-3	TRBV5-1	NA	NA	CASSQAGNTDTQYF	TGCGCCAGCAGTCAGGCGGGAAACACAGATACGCAGTATTTT
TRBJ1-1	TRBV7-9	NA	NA	CASSATESTEAFF	TGTGCCAGCAGCGCGACAGAGAGCACTGAAGCTTTCTTT
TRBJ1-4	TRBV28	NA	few	CASSLLLGSAGKLFF	TGTGCCAGCAGTTTATTGCTGGGGTCAGCGGGAAAACTGTTTTTT
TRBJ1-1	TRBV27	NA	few	CASSLVENTEAFF	TGTGCCAGCAGTTTAGTGGAGAACACTGAAGCTTTCTTT
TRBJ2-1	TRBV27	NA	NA	CASSLQEGSYNEQFF	TGTGCCAGCAGTTTACAGGAAGGCTCCTACAATGAGCAGTTCTTC
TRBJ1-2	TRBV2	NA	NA	CASSALVGSGYTF	TGTGCCAGCAGTGCTTTGGTAGGGTCTGGCTACACCTTC
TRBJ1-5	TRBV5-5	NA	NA	CASSLTGLISMPQHF	TGTGCCAGCAGCTTGACTGGTCTGATTTCTATGCCCCAGCATTTT
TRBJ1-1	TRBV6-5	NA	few	CASSYGGKVNTEAFF	TGTGCCAGCAGTTACGGGGGTAAGGTGAACACTGAAGCTTTCTTT
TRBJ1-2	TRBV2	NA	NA	CAGAGGPFSGYTF	TGTGCCGGCGCGGGGGGGCCCTTTAGTGGCTACACCTTC
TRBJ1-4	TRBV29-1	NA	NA	CSVDPGSGEKLFF	TGCAGCGTTGACCCCGGGTCCGGGGAAAAACTGTTTTTT
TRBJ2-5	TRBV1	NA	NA	CTSSQTRGTQYF	TGCACCAGCAGCCAAACCCGAGGGACCCAGTACTTC
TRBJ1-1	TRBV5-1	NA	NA	CASRGRLNTEAFF	TGCGCCAGCAGGGGACGGTTGAACACTGAAGCTTTCTTT
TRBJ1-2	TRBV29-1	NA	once	CSAPGGEVYGYTF	TGCAGCGCCCCGGGGGGGGAGGTTTATGGCTACACCTTC
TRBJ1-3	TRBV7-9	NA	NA	CASSFPPDRWRNTIYF	TGTGCCAGCAGCTTTCCCCCGGACAGATGGCGAAACACCATATATTTT
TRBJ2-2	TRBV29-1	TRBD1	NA	CSATGGLSTGELFF	TGCAGCGCCACAGGGGGCCTCTCGACCGGGGAGCTGTTTTTT
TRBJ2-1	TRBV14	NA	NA	CASSQDWASSSSYNEQFF	TGTGCCAGCAGCCAAGATTGGGCTAGCTCGAGCTCCTACAATGAGCAGTTCTTC
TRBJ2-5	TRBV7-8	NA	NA	CASSPPVQETQYF	TGTGCCAGCAGCCCTCCAGTTCAAGAGACCCAGTACTTC
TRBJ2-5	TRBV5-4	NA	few	CASSLAAQLKETQYF	TGTGCCAGCAGCTTGGCCGCACAACTTAAAGAGACCCAGTACTTC
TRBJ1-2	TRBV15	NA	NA	CATSRQRFGIANYGYTF	TGTGCCACCAGCAGACAGCGCTTCGGGATAGCTAACTATGGCTACACCTTC
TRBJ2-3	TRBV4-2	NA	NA	CASSQGGGGTLGDTQYF	TGTGCCAGCAGCCAAGGGGGGGGCGGGACCCTTGGGGATACGCAGTATTTT
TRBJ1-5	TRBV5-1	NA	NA	CASSLGPGSGPQHF	TGCGCCAGCAGCTTGGGGCCTGGCAGCGGTCCCCAGCATTTT
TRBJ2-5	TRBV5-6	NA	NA	CASSSWYSTETQYF	TGTGCCAGCAGCTCCTGGTACTCGACGGAGACCCAGTACTTC
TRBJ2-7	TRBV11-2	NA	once	CASSLDPPGGYEQYF	TGTGCCAGCAGCTTAGACCCCCCCGGTGGGTACGAGCAGTACTTC
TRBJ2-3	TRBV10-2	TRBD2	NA	CASSSGGAQYF	TGCGCCAGCTCTAGCGGGGGGGCGCAGTATTTT
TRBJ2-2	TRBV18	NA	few	CASSPSRTGELFF	TGTGCCAGCTCACCGAGCAGAACCGGGGAGCTGTTTTTT
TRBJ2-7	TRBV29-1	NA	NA	CSVLTGGGSYEQYF	TGCAGCGTTCTGACAGGTGGAGGCTCCTACGAGCAGTACTTC
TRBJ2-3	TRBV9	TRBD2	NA	CASSVVESRGRRDTQYF	TGTGCCAGCAGCGTAGTAGAGTCGCGGGGGAGGAGAGATACGCAGTATTTT
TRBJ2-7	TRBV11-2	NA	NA	CASSLDHTEQYF	TGTGCCAGCAGCTTAGATCACACCGAGCAGTACTTC
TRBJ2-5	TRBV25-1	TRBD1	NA	CASSNRGLGNQETQYF	TGTGCCAGCTCTAACAGGGGGCTGGGGAATCAAGAGACCCAGTACTTC
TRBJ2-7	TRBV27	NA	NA	CASSKQGRGDYEQYF	TGTGCCAGCAGTAAACAGGGAAGGGGGGACTACGAGCAGTACTTC
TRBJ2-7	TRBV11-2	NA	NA	CASSIQIGRFSYEQYF	TGTGCCAGCAGCATTCAAATCGGCAGGTTCTCCTACGAGCAGTACTTC
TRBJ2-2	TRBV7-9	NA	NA	CASSSRTPFNTGELFF	TGTGCCAGCAGCTCGCGGACACCTTTTAACACCGGGGAGCTGTTTTTT
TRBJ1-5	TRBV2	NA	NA	CASSEAGGPQHF	TGTGCCAGCAGTGAAGCAGGGGGACCCCAGCATTTT
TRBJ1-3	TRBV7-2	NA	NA	CASSSAALRTGNTIYF	TGTGCCAGCAGCTCCGCGGCTCTACGGACTGGAAACACCATATATTTT
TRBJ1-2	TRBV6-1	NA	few	CASRSGLLSGGYTF	TGTGCCAGCAGATCGGGCCTCCTGAGTGGCGGCTACACCTTC
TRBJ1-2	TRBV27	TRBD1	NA	CASRGDRGIYGYTF	TGTGCCAGCAGGGGGGACAGGGGGATTTATGGCTACACCTTC
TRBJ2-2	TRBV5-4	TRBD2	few	CASSPIAASGRGPGELFF	TGTGCCAGCAGTCCGATCGCTGCTAGCGGGAGAGGTCCCGGGGAGCTGTTTTTT
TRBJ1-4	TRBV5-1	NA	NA	CASSLGISNEKLFF	TGCGCCAGCAGCTTGGGAATTTCTAATGAAAAACTGTTTTTT
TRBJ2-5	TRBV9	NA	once	CASSVFWGAETQYF	TGTGCCAGCAGCGTCTTCTGGGGAGCAGAGACCCAGTACTTC
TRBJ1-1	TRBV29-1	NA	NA	CSVGGSGTEAFF	TGCAGCGTGGGGGGTAGCGGCACTGAAGCTTTCTTT
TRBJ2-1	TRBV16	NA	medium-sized	CASSPNNEQFF	TGTGCCAGCAGCCCTAACAATGAGCAGTTCTTC
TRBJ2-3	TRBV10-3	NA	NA	CAISDPTESTDTQYF	TGTGCCATCAGTGACCCGACAGAAAGCACAGATACGCAGTATTTT
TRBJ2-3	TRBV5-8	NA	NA	CAGGSSATPSTDTQYF	TGTGCCGGCGGTTCTAGCGCCACACCTAGCACAGATACGCAGTATTTT